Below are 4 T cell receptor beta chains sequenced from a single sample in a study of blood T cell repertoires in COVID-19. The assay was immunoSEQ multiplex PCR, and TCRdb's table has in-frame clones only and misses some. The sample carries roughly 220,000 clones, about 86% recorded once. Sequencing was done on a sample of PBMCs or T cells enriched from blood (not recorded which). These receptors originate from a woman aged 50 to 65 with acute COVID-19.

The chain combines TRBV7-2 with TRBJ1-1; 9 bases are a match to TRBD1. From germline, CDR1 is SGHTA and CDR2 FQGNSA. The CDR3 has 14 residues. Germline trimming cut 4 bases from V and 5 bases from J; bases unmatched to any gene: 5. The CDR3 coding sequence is TGTGCCAGCAGCTGGGGACAGGGTTGGACTGAAGCTTTCTTT. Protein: CASSWGQGWTEAFF.

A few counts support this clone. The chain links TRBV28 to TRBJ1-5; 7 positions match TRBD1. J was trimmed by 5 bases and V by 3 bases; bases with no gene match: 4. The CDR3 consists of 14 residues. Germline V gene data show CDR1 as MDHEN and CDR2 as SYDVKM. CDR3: CASSFRGLYQPQHF. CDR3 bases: TGTGCCAGCAGTTTTAGGGGGCTCTATCAGCCCCAGCATTTT.

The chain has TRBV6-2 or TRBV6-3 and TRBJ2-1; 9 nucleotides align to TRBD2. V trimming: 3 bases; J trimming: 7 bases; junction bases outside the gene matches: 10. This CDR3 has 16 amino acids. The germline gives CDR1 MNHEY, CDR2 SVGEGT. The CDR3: CASSYSRSGSVNEQFF. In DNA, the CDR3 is TGTGCCAGCAGTTATAGTCGTAGCGGGAGTGTAAATGAGCAGTTCTTC.

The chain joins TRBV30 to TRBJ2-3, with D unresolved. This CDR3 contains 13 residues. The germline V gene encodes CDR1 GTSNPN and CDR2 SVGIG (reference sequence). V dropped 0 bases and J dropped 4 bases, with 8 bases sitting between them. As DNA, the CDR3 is TGTGCCTGGAGTGTCAACAATGCAGATACGCAGTATTTT. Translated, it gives CAWSVNNADTQYF. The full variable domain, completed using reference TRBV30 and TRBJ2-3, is SQTIHQWPATLVQPVGSPLSLECTVEGTSNPNLYWYRQAAGRGLQLLFYSVGIGQISSEVPQNLSASRPQDRQFILSSKKLLLSDSGFYLCAWSVNNADTQYFGPGTRLTVL.